This T cell receptor (beta chain) emerged from a study of blood T cell repertoires in COVID-19. Study-level background: Researchers got acute and convalescent COVID-19 samples from the United States, Italy and Spain.

The data were produced by immunoSEQ multiplex PCR, yet TCRdb's version contains in-frame clones alone and is incomplete. The table shows some 90,000 clones, with roughly 90% occurring only once. The sequenced sample consisted of peripheral blood. This receptor was obtained from a man aged 45 to 65 with COVID-19, enrolled during active disease.

CDR3: CAWSPLNGALRAFF. The CDR3 DNA follows: TGTGCCTGGAGTCCTCTAAATGGGGCGCTAAGAGCTTTCTTT. This chain uses TRBV30 with TRBJ1-1, with D perhaps TRBD1 (5 bases). CDR1 is GTSNPN and CDR2 is SVGIG in the germline V gene (reference sequence). The length of the CDR3 is 14 residues. Trimming cost V 2 bases and J 10 bases, with 20 bases left between them.